These 18 T cell receptor beta chains originate from one sample sequenced in a study of T cell repertoires in cytomegalovirus infection. TCRdb redid the calling of the reads with MiXCR, one entry per CDR3 protein. The sample has 120,000 to 150,000 distinct CDR3 sequences; about 6.5% are singletons. Sequenced: PBMCs. The receptors were gathered from a human donor in good health (CMV status not recorded). Some clones in this sample may be carry-over from other donors' samples.

The chain carries TRBV29-1 and TRBJ2-5; D could derive from TRBD1 or TRBD2 (6 bases each). V gave up 4 bases and J gave up 2 bases, with 11 bases separating them. This CDR3 spans 13 amino acids. Germline CDR1 is SQVTM and CDR2 is ANQGSEA. Written as DNA, the CDR3 is TGCAGCGTTGGAGGAGGGGGACAAGAGACCCAGTACTTC. As protein: CSVGGGGQETQYF.

This clonotype occurred many times. This sequence joins TRBV5-1 and TRBJ1-3; the D is unclear. The germline V gene has CDR1 SGHRS and CDR2 YFSETQ. The CDR3 runs to 15 residues. V shed 0 bases and J shed 7 bases, with 14 bases lying between them. CDR3 bases: TGCGCCAGCAGCTTGGACACGGAACGGTGGAACACCATATATTTT. Protein: CASSLDTERWNTIYF.

This clonotype was counted between two and nine times. CDR3 sequence reads: CASSLGGGLYGYTF. CDR3 in DNA: TGTGCCAGCAGCTTAGGGGGGGGTCTCTATGGCTACACCTTC. This chain links TRBV7-8 with TRBJ1-2; maybe TRBD1 (5 bases). The CDR3 sequence is 14 residues long. V dropped 1 base and J dropped 4 bases, with 10 bases sitting between them. CDR1 and CDR2 (germline): SGHVS, FQNEAQ.

This clonotype was detected a few times. The chain combines TRBV7-8 with TRBJ1-2, with no clear D. Germline CDR1 and CDR2: SGHVS and FQNEAQ. CDR3 size: 14 residues. The V end was cut by 5 bases, the J end by 2 bases, with 12 bases between. The CDR3 DNA reads as TGTGCCAGCAGCCTCCGCGCGGCAAACTATGGCTACACCTTC. Amino acids: CASSLRAANYGYTF.

This clonotype came up many times. CDR3 DNA sequence: TGTGCCAGCACGAAGCGGCAGGTGGATGGCTACACCTTC. Amino acid sequence: CASTKRQVDGYTF. The genes are TRBV7-2 and TRBJ1-2; no definite D call. This CDR3 spans 13 amino acids. The germline gives CDR1 SGHTA, CDR2 FQGNSA. Trimming shortened V by 7 bases and J by 6 bases, and 15 bases separated the two germline ends.

This clonotype was counted at least ten times. This chain connects TRBV5-1 to TRBJ1-1; D is ambiguous. This CDR3 contains 13 residues. The germline gives CDR1 SGHRS, CDR2 YFSETQ. Trimming cost V 1 base and J 4 bases, with 8 bases left between them. The CDR3 sequence is CASSLSGFTEAFF. CDR3 DNA sequence: TGCGCCAGCAGCTTGTCAGGATTCACTGAAGCTTTCTTT. Looking up the rest from reference TRBV5-1 and TRBJ1-1 gives the full variable domain: KAGVTQTPRYLIKTRGQQVTLSCSPISGHRSVSWYQQTPGQGLQFLFEYFSETQRNKGNFPGRFSGRQFSNSRSEMNVSTLELGDSALYLCASSLSGFTEAFFGQGTRLTVV.

This clonotype appeared many times. Germline is not matched at one junction end, which may reflect a read error. V and J are TRBV27 and TRBJ1-6; possible D gene TRBD1, 6 bases. There are 14 residues in the CDR3. The germline V gene has CDR1 MNHEY and CDR2 SMNVEV (reference sequence). CDR3 residues: CASNLGGVNSPLHF. The CDR3 coding sequence is TGTGCCAGCAATTTAGGGGGGGTTAATTCACCCCTCCACTTT.

CDR3 nucleotide sequence: TGTGCCAGCAGTGGCGAGACAGGTGAAAAACTGTTTTTT. It codes for CASSGETGEKLFF. V gene TRBV27 combines with J gene TRBJ1-4, with D tentatively TRBD1 (6 bases). The CDR3 consists of 13 residues. V was clipped by 5 bases and J by 7 bases, with 11 bases between them. Germline V gene sequence: CDR1 MNHEY, CDR2 SMNVEV (reference sequence).

In its sample, this clonotype was seen many times. This chain joins TRBV20-1 and TRBJ2-1; 8 positions match TRBD2. Germline-derived CDR1 and CDR2 are DFQATT and SNEGSKA (reference sequence). The CDR3 length is 15 residues. J was trimmed by 4 bases and V by 2 bases; bases with no gene match: 7. CDR3 protein: CSARRGPGGYNEQFF. DNA of the CDR3: TGCAGTGCTAGAAGGGGACCGGGGGGGTACAATGAGCAGTTCTTC.

V gene TRBV24-1 combines with J gene TRBJ2-6; unclear D gene. The ends were cut back, 3 bases at V and 0 bases at J, with 20 bases in the middle. The CDR3 extends over 20 amino acids. Germline V CDR1 and CDR2: KGHDR, SFDVKD. DNA for the CDR3: TGTGCCACCAGTGATCCTGGGCCGGCGACGCTCCGCTCTGGGGCCAACGTCCTGACTTTC. Its protein is CATSDPGPATLRSGANVLTF.

This clonotype was seen repeatedly, ten times or more. The chain carries TRBV14 and TRBJ1-1; 7 bases are shared with TRBD1. Unmatched junction bases numbered 7, after V lost 7 bases and J lost 8 bases. In germline, CDR1 is SGHDN, CDR2 FVKESK. The CDR3 loop spans 12 amino acids. CDR3 nucleotide sequence: TGTGCCAGCAACCCCGGGACAGCAGAAGCTTTCTTT. It translates to CASNPGTAEAFF.

This clonotype was seen ten or more times. This sequence joins TRBV20-1 and TRBJ2-7, with TRBD1 identical over 7 bases. CDR1 and CDR2 from the germline V gene are DFQATT and SNEGSKA (reference sequence). Trimming took 4 bases from V and 2 from J; bases not matched to a gene: 2. The CDR3 sequence is 12 residues long. The CDR3 DNA follows: TGCAGTGCTAAGGACAGGCCCTACGAGCAGTACTTC. Its protein is CSAKDRPYEQYF.

In this sample, this clonotype turned up a few times. V is TRBV2 and J is TRBJ2-5, with D perhaps TRBD1 or TRBD2 (6 bases each). The V gene lost 8 bases and the J gene lost 4 bases, with 11 bases spanning the gap. This CDR3 is built from 12 residues. The V gene's germline CDR1 is SNHLY and CDR2 FYNNEI. The CDR3 loop reads CASGGDTETQYF. CDR3 DNA: TGTGCCAGCGGAGGGGACACAGAGACCCAGTACTTC.

This rearrangement joins TRBV11-2 to TRBJ2-3; 10 nucleotides match TRBD1. This CDR3 region has 18 residues. Per the germline V gene, CDR1 is SGHAT and CDR2 is FQNNGV. With 1 base clipped from V and 5 bases from J, the junction kept 12 bases outside the gene matches. Here the CDR3 reads CASSLVGDRGYNEDTQYF. CDR3 DNA sequence: TGTGCCAGCAGCTTAGTCGGGGACAGGGGCTACAACGAAGATACGCAGTATTTT.

This rearrangement joins TRBV12-3 or TRBV12-4 to TRBJ1-5; 7 nucleotides align to TRBD1. Trimming removed 5 bases from V and 2 bases from J; junction bases left unmatched: 9. The CDR3 runs to 16 residues. Here the CDR3 reads CASSPHLGQGNQPQHF. The DNA of the CDR3 is TGTGCCAGCAGTCCCCACCTCGGACAGGGCAATCAGCCCCAGCATTTT.

In its sample, this clonotype was seen many times. V gene TRBV5-1 combines with J gene TRBJ1-1; no firm D call. Germline lookup yields CDR1 SGHRS and CDR2 YFSETQ. This CDR3 comprises 15 residues. The V end was cut by 1 base, the J end by 4 bases, with 14 bases between. The DNA for the CDR3 is TGCGCCAGCAGCTTGCGTGAACTTAAGAGCACTGAAGCTTTCTTT. It is translated as CASSLRELKSTEAFF.

This clonotype was picked up a small number of times. The DNA for the CDR3 is TGTGCCAGCAGACTCCCGGGGGCCTACGAGCAGTACTTC. It specifies CASRLPGAYEQYF. The chain recombines TRBV6-5 with TRBJ2-7; a weak D match, TRBD2 (6 bases). CDR3 length: 13 residues. V gave up 6 bases and J gave up 2 bases, with 11 bases separating them. Germline-derived CDR1 and CDR2 are MNHEY and SVGAGI.

This clonotype was observed a few times. The genes are TRBV6-2 or TRBV6-3 and TRBJ1-6, with TRBD1 as a possible D gene (5 bases). The CDR3 length is 15 residues. Trimming left V 6 bases short and J 10 bases short, with 19 bases between. Germline V gene sequence: CDR1 MNHEY, CDR2 SVGEGT. The CDR3 DNA follows: TGTGCCAGCAGCCCCGCGGCAGGGAAGAGGTCACCCCTCCACTTT. It translates to CASSPAAGKRSPLHF.